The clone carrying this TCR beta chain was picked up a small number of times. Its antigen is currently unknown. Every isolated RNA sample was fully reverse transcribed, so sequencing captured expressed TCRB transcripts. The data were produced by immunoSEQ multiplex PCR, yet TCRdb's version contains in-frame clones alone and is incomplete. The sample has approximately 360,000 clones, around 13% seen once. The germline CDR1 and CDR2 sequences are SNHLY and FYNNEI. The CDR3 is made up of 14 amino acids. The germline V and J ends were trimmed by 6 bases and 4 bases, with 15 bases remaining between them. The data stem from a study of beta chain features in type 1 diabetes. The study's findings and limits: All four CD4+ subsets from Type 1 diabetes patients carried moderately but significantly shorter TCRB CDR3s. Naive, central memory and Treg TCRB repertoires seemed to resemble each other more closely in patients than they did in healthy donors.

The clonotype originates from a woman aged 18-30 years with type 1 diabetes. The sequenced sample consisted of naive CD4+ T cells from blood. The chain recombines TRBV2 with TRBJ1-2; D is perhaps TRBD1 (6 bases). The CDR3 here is CASSTTSGVYGYTF. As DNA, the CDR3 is TGTGCCAGCAGCACTACATCAGGGGTCTATGGCTACACCTTC.